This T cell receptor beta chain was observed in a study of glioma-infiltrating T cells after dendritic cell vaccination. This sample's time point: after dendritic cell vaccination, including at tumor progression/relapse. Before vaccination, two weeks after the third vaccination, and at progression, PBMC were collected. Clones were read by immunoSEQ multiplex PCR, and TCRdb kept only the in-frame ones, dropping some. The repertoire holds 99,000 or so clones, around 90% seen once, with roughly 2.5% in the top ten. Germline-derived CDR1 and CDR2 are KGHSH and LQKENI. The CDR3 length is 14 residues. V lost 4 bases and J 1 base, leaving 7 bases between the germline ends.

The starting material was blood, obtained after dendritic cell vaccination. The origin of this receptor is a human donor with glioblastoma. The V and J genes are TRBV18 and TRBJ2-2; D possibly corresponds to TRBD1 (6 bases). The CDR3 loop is CASSRGRNTGELFF. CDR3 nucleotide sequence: TGTGCCAGCTCACGGGGGCGGAACACCGGGGAGCTGTTTTTT.